What follows is one TCR beta chain and its context. Its specificity is unknown. V was pared by 7 bases and J by 7 bases, with 19 bases between. This CDR3 is built from 14 residues. Germline-derived CDR1 and CDR2 are SQVTM and ANQGSEA. The sample comes from a study of regulatory T cells in long-lasting Graves disease. Whole-study context: Less than 3 months of antithyroid drugs had been taken by newly diagnosed Graves' patients. Whole-study results and caveats: Favored usage of TRBV28, TRBJ1-2 and TRBJ2-5 was recorded in persistent disease. Few sampled subjects may have lowered accuracy. The researchers studied only peripheral blood, not thyroid tissue.

iRepertoire HTBI primers and Arm-PCR of CDR3 regions built TCR beta libraries. Each CDR3 protein gets one entry after TCRdb re-called the multiplex PCR reads with MiXCR. The data hold 550,000 to 650,000 distinct CDR3 sequences, with about 16% observed a single time. The time point: newly diagnosed GD, antithyroid drugs for less than 3 months. RNA extracted from PBMCs served as the sequencing template. Separately, the same data were catalogued under a study of T cells in Graves' hyperthyroidism and ophthalmopathy.

The chain is built from TRBV29-1 and TRBJ1-4; TRBD1 might be the D (5 bases). The sample consisted of peripheral blood mononuclear cells (PBMCs), taken at new diagnosis, from a patient treated with antithyroid drugs. The receptor was derived from a young man with Graves disease. For the CDR3, the DNA is TGCAGCGGCCGGACGAGGGGCGATTTTGAAAAACTGTTTTTT. Protein product: CSGRTRGDFEKLFF. The variable domain in full, with the rest retrieved from reference TRBV29-1 and TRBJ1-4, is SAVISQKPSRDICQRGTSLTIQCQVDSQVTMMFWYRQQPGQSLTLIATANQGSEATYESGFVIDKFPISRPNLTFSTLTVSNMSPEDSSIYLCSGRTRGDFEKLFFGSGTQLSVL.